This T cell receptor (beta chain) was sequenced during a study of T cells after yellow fever vaccination. 5'RACE template switching produced TCR cDNA carrying a universal primer site and UMIs. TCRdb re-derived calls from the 5' RACE reads in MiXCR, one entry per CDR3 protein. This sample has around 160,000 distinct CDR3 sequences, with approximately 6.8% found just once. Only a few counts were recorded for this clonotype. Germline V lookup: CDR1 MDHEN, CDR2 SYDVKM. This CDR3 has 15 residues. With 3 bases removed from V and 5 bases from J, the gap between germline ends came to 11 bases. This TCR derives from a man in his late teens or twenties who received the YFV17D yellow fever vaccine. The sequencing used CD4+ T cells sorted from PBMCs, collected more than 4 days after the first yellow fever vaccination. The chain employs TRBV28 and TRBJ1-6; tentatively, D is TRBD1 (5 bases). The CDR3 loop reads CASSFLGVNNSPLHF. CDR3 nucleotide sequence: TGTGCCAGCAGTTTTCTGGGGGTTAATAATTCACCCCTCCACTTT.